Each of the 24 T cell receptor beta chains below was sequenced from the same sample in a study of blood T cell repertoires in COVID-19. Only in-frame clones appear in the TCRdb table, and some are missing; sequencing was by immunoSEQ multiplex PCR. The profile shows about 210,000 clones, 84% of them singletons. The specimen was peripheral blood. These receptors came from a woman over 75 with COVID-19, enrolled during active disease.

The chain employs TRBV7-9 and TRBJ1-3, with TRBD1 matching over 8 bases. The CDR3 spans 15 residues. Germline CDR1 and CDR2: SEHNR and FQNEAQ (reference sequence). The ends lost 4 bases at V and 2 bases at J; junction bases unmatched: 4. The CDR3 spells CASSSDRDAGNTIYF. The CDR3 DNA sequence: TGTGCCAGCAGCTCGGACAGGGACGCTGGAAACACCATATATTTT.

For this clone: Distinct nucleotide sequences in the sample also encode this CDR3. This chain joins TRBV10-3 and TRBJ1-2; the D is unclear. There are 12 residues in the CDR3. Deletions cut 3 bases from V and 2 bases from J, with 4 bases between. Germline loops: CDR1 ENHRY, CDR2 SYGVKD. The CDR3 bases are TGTGCCATCAGTGAACAAAACTATGGCTACACCTTC. Amino acid sequence: CAISEQNYGYTF.

This clone was observed once. The rearrangement links TRBV18 to TRBJ1-1; weak D call: TRBD1 (5 bases). V was cut by 3 bases and J by 7 bases, with 15 bases left in between. CDR1 and CDR2 (germline): KGHSH, LQKENI. CDR3 length equals 14 residues. The CDR3 region is CASSPGREKYEAFF. CDR3 bases: TGTGCCAGCTCACCGGGCAGGGAAAAATATGAAGCTTTCTTT.

This chain links TRBV18 with TRBJ1-1; D remains ambiguous. The V end was cut by 0 bases, the J end by 0 bases, with 11 bases between. The CDR3 is made up of 16 amino acids. From germline, CDR1 is KGHSH and CDR2 LQKENI. CDR3 in DNA: TGTGCCAGCTCACCACCGACTGCGGGCATGAACACTGAAGCTTTCTTT. Protein sequence: CASSPPTAGMNTEAFF.

This rearrangement joins TRBV6-5 to TRBJ1-6; D is possibly TRBD1 (6 bases). Trimming removed 6 bases from V and 4 bases from J, with 7 bases in between. The CDR3 runs to 13 residues. Germline-derived CDR1 and CDR2 are MNHEY and SVGAGI. For the CDR3, the DNA is TGTGCCAGCAGAACAGGGTATAATTCACCCCTCCACTTT. Amino acids: CASRTGYNSPLHF.

J is TRBJ2-3 and V is TRBV24-1; 7 nucleotides agree with TRBD1. The germline V gene has CDR1 KGHDR and CDR2 SFDVKD. V lost 3 bases to trimming and J lost 0 bases; unmatched junction nucleotides: 5. CDR3 length: 16 amino acids. CDR3 amino acids: CATSDPRTGSTDTQYF. The CDR3 coding sequence is TGTGCCACCAGTGATCCTAGGACAGGCAGCACAGATACGCAGTATTTT.

The chain links TRBV7-9 to TRBJ1-6, with 8 bases identical to TRBD1. Per germline, CDR1 SEHNR and CDR2 FQNEAQ (reference sequence). Trimming at V came to 6 bases and at J to 7 bases, leaving 11 bases not matched to a gene. The CDR3 runs to 16 residues. CDR3 DNA: TGTGCCAGCAGTCACGGACAGGGTGAACGCAATTCACCCCTCCACTTT. It yields the protein CASSHGQGERNSPLHF.

There are a few counts of this clone. V is TRBV29-1 and J is TRBJ1-2; 8 bases match TRBD1. The V and J ends lost 1 base and 11 bases, in that order; junction bases with no gene match: 3. Germline assignment: CDR1 SQVTM and CDR2 ANQGSEA. The CDR3 loop spans 11 amino acids. The CDR3 region has the DNA TGCAGCGTTGAAGGACAGGGGAGATACACCTTC. Amino acids: CSVEGQGRYTF.

This clone is a singleton in its sample. Germline and junction disagree at one end, which may indicate a read error. The chain is built from TRBV7-2 and TRBJ2-2; 9 nucleotides match TRBD2. Germline V gene lookup returns CDR1 SGHTA and CDR2 FQGNSA. CDR3 length: 15 residues. The CDR3 bases are TGTGCCAGCAGATTAGATAGCGGGGGTTCCGGGGAGCTGTTTTTT. Translating gives CASRLDSGGSGELFF. The variable domain in full, completed from reference TRBV7-2 and TRBJ2-2, reads GAGVSQSPSNKVTEKGKDVELRCDPISGHTALYWYRQSLGQGLEFLIYFQGNSAPDKSGLPSDRFSAERTGGSVSTLTIQRTQQEDSAVYLCASRLDSGGSGELFFGEGSRLTVL.

The V gene is TRBV7-2, the J gene TRBJ2-1, with TRBD2 matching over 10 bases. Germline loops: CDR1 SGHTA, CDR2 FQGNSA. The V and J ends lost 2 bases and 5 bases, in that order; junction bases with no gene match: 3. CDR3 length: 15 residues. The chain's CDR3 is CASSLQAGGHNEQFF. The CDR3 nucleotides read TGTGCCAGCAGCTTACAAGCGGGGGGGCACAATGAGCAGTTCTTC. The entire variable domain, with the rest obtained from reference TRBV7-2 and TRBJ2-1, is as follows: GAGVSQSPSNKVTEKGKDVELRCDPISGHTALYWYRQSLGQGLEFLIYFQGNSAPDKSGLPSDRFSAERTGGSVSTLTIQRTQQEDSAVYLCASSLQAGGHNEQFFGPGTRLTVL.

The J gene is TRBJ2-5, the V gene TRBV6-6; 7 nucleotides match TRBD1. From germline, CDR1 is MNHNY and CDR2 SVGAGI (reference sequence). J lost 5 bases, V lost 0 bases, and 3 bases had no gene match. This CDR3 comprises 14 residues. The CDR3 DNA follows: TGTGCCAGCAGTTACTCGACACAGGGGGAGACCCAGTACTTC. It is translated as CASSYSTQGETQYF.

The table lists this clone with a few counts. The CDR3 coding sequence is TGTGCCAGCAGCTTAGAGCCGGACAGGGTAACAGATACGCAGTATTTT. It codes for CASSLEPDRVTDTQYF. The V call is TRBV7-6, the J call TRBJ2-3, with 8 bases identical to TRBD1. The CDR3 consists of 16 residues. Germline CDR1 is SGHVS and CDR2 is FNYEAQ. With V trimmed by 1 base and J by 3 bases, 6 bases remained unmatched.

This chain links TRBV18 with TRBJ1-5, with a possible D match to TRBD1 (5 bases). V shed 0 bases and J shed 7 bases, with 10 bases lying between them. CDR1 and CDR2 from the germline V gene are KGHSH and LQKENI. The CDR3 totals 14 residues. CDR3 sequence reads: CASSPPPGNQPQHF. CDR3 DNA: TGTGCCAGCTCACCACCTCCAGGGAACCAGCCCCAGCATTTT.

The J gene is TRBJ1-5, the V gene TRBV6-4, with 8 bases matching TRBD1. The J segment lost 2 bases and the V segment lost 3 bases, leaving 3 bases of the junction unmatched. Germline CDR1 reads MRHNA; CDR2 reads SNTAGT. The CDR3 has 15 residues. DNA for the CDR3: TGTGCCAGCAGTGAAGGGGGACAGGGCAATCAGCCCCAGCATTTT. Translated, it gives CASSEGGQGNQPQHF.

V is TRBV13 and J is TRBJ2-2; 9 bases fit TRBD2. Germline values: CDR1 PRHDT, CDR2 FYEKMQ (reference sequence). With V trimmed by 0 bases and J by 6 bases, 14 bases remained unmatched. CDR3 length: 19 amino acids. CDR3 nucleotides: TGTGCCAGCAGCTTAGGCCCACCTAGGAGCGGGGGGTACGCCGGGGAGCTGTTTTTT. This sequence encodes CASSLGPPRSGGYAGELFF.

This clone was counted only a few times. V usage is TRBV6-5 and J usage is TRBJ1-5; D possibly corresponds to TRBD1 (6 bases). V was cut by 5 bases and J by 3 bases, with 11 bases left in between. Germline V gene data show CDR1 as MNHEY and CDR2 as SVGAGI. This CDR3 comprises 14 residues. The CDR3, as DNA: TGTGCCAGCAGTACTTACAGGGACAATCAGCCCCAGCATTTT. It translates to CASSTYRDNQPQHF.

The rearrangement links TRBV6-2 or TRBV6-3 to TRBJ2-1; 11 nucleotides agree with TRBD1. The V segment lost 3 bases and the J segment 6 bases; nucleotides outside the gene matches: 10. Germline V gene lookup returns CDR1 MNHEY and CDR2 SVGEGT. The CDR3 spans 17 residues. CDR3 bases: TGTGCCAGCAGTTATATCCCCGGACAGGGGGCGATCAATGAGCAGTTCTTC. The encoded protein is CASSYIPGQGAINEQFF.

The rearrangement joins TRBV24-1 to TRBJ2-1, with D perhaps TRBD1 (6 bases). Germline V gives CDR1 KGHDR, CDR2 SFDVKD. V lost 3 bases and J 3 bases, leaving 14 bases between the germline ends. This CDR3 contains 16 residues. CDR3 DNA: TGTGCCACCAGTGATCCCACCGGGACAAGCTACAATGAGCAGTTCTTC. This sequence encodes CATSDPTGTSYNEQFF.

This sequence joins TRBV10-1 and TRBJ1-5, with 11 bases fitting TRBD1. Trimming removed 6 bases from V and 2 bases from J; junction bases left unmatched: 9. The germline CDR1 and CDR2 sequences are WNHNN and SYGVQD (reference sequence). CDR3 length: 17 amino acids. The CDR3 DNA is TGCGCCAGCAGGGACAGGGGGCGTGAAGTCCGCAATCAGCCCCAGCATTTT. It yields the protein CASRDRGREVRNQPQHF.

The rearrangement uses TRBV19 and TRBJ1-6; 10 bases agree with TRBD1. V lost 4 bases to trimming and J lost 9 bases; unmatched junction nucleotides: 6. The CDR3 sequence is 15 residues long. Germline assignment: CDR1 LNHDA and CDR2 SQIVND (reference sequence). CDR3 sequence reads: CASSTVTGGTSPLHF. The CDR3, as DNA: TGTGCCAGTAGTACAGTGACAGGGGGCACTTCACCCCTCCACTTT.

J is TRBJ2-2 and V is TRBV3-1 (or the pseudogene TRBV3-2), with D hard to call. The CDR3 extends over 12 amino acids. The V and J ends lost 4 bases and 5 bases respectively, with 5 bases between them. Germline assignment: CDR1 LGHDT and CDR2 YNNKEL (reference sequence). CDR3 amino acids: CASSLPTGELFF. DNA of the CDR3: TGTGCCAGCAGCCTTCCTACCGGGGAGCTGTTTTTT.

This clone has more than one count but fewer than ten. Other DNA sequences in the same sample also yield this CDR3. The gene calls are TRBV18 and TRBJ1-1; TRBD1 matches 7 bases. The germline CDR1 and CDR2 sequences are KGHSH and LQKENI. V was clipped by 1 base and J by 5 bases; unmatched bases: 7. The CDR3 is 15 residues long. The CDR3 nucleotides read TGTGCCAGCTCACCACTCACAGGGGTTGGGACTGAAGCTTTCTTT. Amino acids: CASSPLTGVGTEAFF.

The genes are TRBV6-2 or TRBV6-3 and TRBJ2-7; TRBD1 might be the D (6 bases). Trimming shortened V by 5 bases and J by 4 bases, and 9 bases separated the two germline ends. CDR1 and CDR2 from the germline V gene are MNHEY and SVGEGT. The CDR3 consists of 12 residues. The CDR3 loop is CASSRTEYEQYF. CDR3 sequence (DNA): TGTGCCAGCAGTAGGACAGAGTACGAGCAGTACTTC.

This chain uses TRBV3-1 (or the pseudogene TRBV3-2) with TRBJ2-2, with TRBD1 identical over 7 bases. The junction had 7 bases not matched to a gene; V was cut back by 6 bases and J by 3 bases. This CDR3 contains 15 residues. CDR1 is LGHDT and CDR2 is YNNKEL in the germline V gene (reference sequence). The CDR3 DNA sequence: TGTGCCAGCAGGTACTCCGACAGGGACACCGGGGAGCTGTTTTTT. Its protein is CASRYSDRDTGELFF.